The rows below give T cell receptor beta chains drawn from one sample of a study of post-analysis software for immune sequencing data. Each CDR3 protein gets one entry after TCRdb re-called the PCR reads with MiXCR. The data hold fewer than 900,000 distinct CDR3 sequences, with roughly 50% observed a single time. The sequencing sample was made of blood. The receptors were gathered from a girl under 18 with multiple sclerosis. CDR3s include the opening cysteine and the closing phenylalanine or tryptophan. The D gene is left open where the match is weak. Where a row states a size, it is once, few, many or the class of an expanded clone; other rows omit it.

abundance | d_gene | j_gene | v_gene | CDR3aa | CDR3nt
few | . | TRBJ1-2 | TRBV4-1 | CASSQGADGQGGYTF | TGCGCCAGCAGCCAAGGTGCCGATGGGCAGGGTGGCTACACCTTC
. | TRBD2 | TRBJ2-3 | TRBV6-2/TRBV6-3 | CASSSRTSGSADTQYF | TGTGCCAGCAGTTCCCGGACTAGCGGGAGCGCAGATACGCAGTATTTT
. | . | TRBJ2-1 | TRBV12-5 | CASGLVSDEQFF | TGTGCTAGTGGTTTGGTATCGGATGAGCAGTTCTTC
. | . | TRBJ2-7 | TRBV7-2 | CASSRTGTSYEQYF | TGTGCCAGCAGCCGGACGGGGACCTCCTACGAGCAGTACTTC
. | . | TRBJ2-7 | TRBV6-5 | CASSPLDSYGQYF | TGTGCCAGCAGTCCCCTCGACAGCTACGGGCAGTACTTC
few | . | TRBJ2-7 | TRBV20-1 | CSARWTSYEQYF | TGCAGTGCTAGATGGACAAGCTACGAGCAGTACTTC
. | . | TRBJ2-7 | TRBV10-3 | CAIASSIVEYEQYF | TGTGCCATCGCATCTAGTATCGTTGAATACGAGCAGTACTTC
. | . | TRBJ1-4 | TRBV19 | CASRDLPMDEKLFF | TGTGCCAGCCGGGACCTCCCGATGGATGAAAAACTGTTTTTT
few | . | TRBJ2-1 | TRBV29-1 | CSVHFRAPGDWEQFF | TGCAGCGTCCATTTCCGGGCCCCCGGGGATTGGGAGCAGTTCTTC
few | . | TRBJ2-7 | TRBV20-1 | CSARDFRAGGREQYF | TGCAGTGCTAGAGATTTTCGAGCGGGTGGTAGAGAGCAGTACTTC
few | . | TRBJ2-4 | TRBV3-1 | CASSQDISVKQYF | TGTGCCAGCAGCCAAGATATCAGTGTCAAGCAGTACTTC
few | . | TRBJ2-3 | TRBV7-9 | CASSLDSGTQYF | TGTGCCAGCAGCTTAGATAGCGGCACGCAGTATTTT
. | . | TRBJ1-2 | TRBV2 | CASSDPKAADASRYGYTF | TGTGCCAGCAGTGATCCCAAAGCCGCGGACGCCTCTCGCTATGGCTACACCTTC
. | . | TRBJ2-1 | TRBV6-5 | CASSYLVSGDEQFF | TGTGCCAGCAGTTACTTAGTCTCCGGCGATGAGCAGTTCTTC
. | . | TRBJ2-5 | TRBV20-1 | CSARALADRQETQYF | TGCAGTGCTAGAGCCCTAGCGGACAGACAAGAGACCCAGTACTTC
few | TRBD1 | TRBJ2-3 | TRBV15 | CATSSGTGVGDTQYF | TGTGCCACCAGCAGCGGGACAGGGGTGGGAGATACGCAGTATTTT
. | . | TRBJ2-3 | TRBV6-6 | CASSYRFSAYF | TGTGCCAGCAGTTACCGGTTTAGTGCGTATTTT
. | TRBD1 | TRBJ2-7 | TRBV6-2/TRBV6-3 | CASSRGGAEHEQYF | TGTGCCAGCAGTCGAGGGGGCGCGGAGCACGAGCAGTACTTC
few | TRBD2 | TRBJ2-7 | TRBV7-2 | CASSLSAGGPGEQYF | TGTGCCAGCAGCTTAAGTGCGGGAGGGCCTGGCGAGCAGTACTTC
many | . | TRBJ2-1 | TRBV6-1 | CASSAIRANEQFF | TGTGCCAGCAGTGCCATACGCGCCAATGAGCAGTTCTTC
. | . | TRBJ2-3 | TRBV6-5 | CASSQGIRERTDTQYF | TGTGCCAGCAGCCAGGGGATCAGGGAGCGCACAGATACGCAGTATTTT
. | . | TRBJ2-5 | TRBV10-3 | CTISERPPEAETQYF | TGTACCATCAGTGAAAGACCCCCTGAGGCAGAGACCCAGTACTTC
. | TRBD1 | TRBJ2-1 | TRBV2 | CASIQGVNEQFF | TGTGCCAGCATACAGGGGGTGAATGAGCAGTTCTTC
. | . | TRBJ2-5 | TRBV15 | CATSRDRGTGETQYF | TGTGCCACCAGCAGAGATCGGGGAACGGGGGAGACCCAGTACTTC
. | . | TRBJ2-3 | TRBV29-1 | CGRGIGTDTQYF | TGCGGGCGGGGTATAGGCACAGATACGCAGTATTTT
. | TRBD1 | TRBJ1-1 | TRBV27 | CASRSGTGTIEAFF | TGTGCCAGTAGATCCGGGACAGGGACGATTGAAGCTTTCTTT
few | . | TRBJ2-3 | TRBV9 | CASSVGITQDTQYF | TGTGCCAGCAGCGTAGGGATAACTCAGGATACGCAGTATTTT
. | . | TRBJ1-2 | TRBV12-3/TRBV12-4 | CASSGQINYGYTF | TGTGCCAGCAGTGGACAGATTAACTATGGCTACACCTTC